The clone carrying this T cell receptor beta chain has just a few counts. The source of the sample is a study of human T cells and chemical hapten exposure. Study context: DPC at 0.01% went onto the upper back in patch tests, read at 6 days.

Time point meaning: patch test 1, 2 weeks after DPC sensitization. Noted treatment: therapeutic diphenylcyclopropenone sensitization with weekly scalp DPC. Germline lookup yields CDR1 LGHNA and CDR2 YNFKEQ. The CDR3 consists of 15 residues. The V gene lost 4 bases and the J gene lost 3 bases, with 15 bases spanning the gap. TCRdb fed the RACE reads into MiXCR, producing one record per CDR3 protein. This sample has some 400,000 distinct CDR3 sequences; approximately 5% occur once, and the top ten carry 2% to 2.5%. The source of this sequence is a woman between 45 and 65 years old with alopecia areata. Some clones in this sample may be carry-over from other donors' samples. This chain connects TRBV4-2 to TRBJ1-1, with a possible D match to TRBD1 (5 bases). Specimen: whole blood, collected in connection with sensitization to the hapten diphenylcyclopropenone (DPC). DNA of the CDR3: TGTGCCAGCAGCCCCTCCGTCGGGACTTACACTGAAGCTTTCTTT. It specifies CASSPSVGTYTEAFF.